A selection of T cell receptor beta chains follows, all from one sample in a study of OX40 agonist ivuxolimab in advanced cancers. Data came from immunoSEQ multiplex PCR; TCRdb stores just in-frame clones and leaves some out. In the table there are roughly 35,000 clones, roughly 82% of which are singletons. This sample comprised CD4+ or CD8+ T cells sorted from blood, obtained in a trial of the OX40 agonist ivuxolimab. The receptor set was obtained from an adult with an advanced solid tumor such as melanoma, head and neck, liver or kidney cancer. Each CDR3 is given with its conserved first and last residue. The D gene is left open where the match is weak. The size field is filled for only some rows; it gives once, few, many or a size class.

d_gene	v_gene	j_gene	abundance	CDR3nt	CDR3aa
TRBD1	TRBV5-8	TRBJ2-5	NA	TGTGCCAGCAACCTACCAGGGGGCGAAAAAGGAGAGACCCAGTACTTC	CASNLPGGEKGETQYF
TRBD1	TRBV6-6	TRBJ1-1	NA	TGTGCCAGCAGTTCAGACAGGGTTTACACTGAAGCTTTCTTT	CASSSDRVYTEAFF
NA	TRBV18	TRBJ2-5	NA	TGTGCCAGCTCCCGAACCGGACAAGAGACCCAGTACTTC	CASSRTGQETQYF
TRBD1	TRBV7-2	TRBJ2-6	few	TGTGCCAGCAGTCCAACAGGGGGCGGGACTGGGGCCAACGTCCTGACTTTC	CASSPTGGGTGANVLTF
TRBD2	TRBV27	TRBJ2-3	NA	TGTGCCAGCAGAGCGGGACTAGAGGTCACAGATACGCAGTATTTT	CASRAGLEVTDTQYF
NA	TRBV7-9	TRBJ2-1	NA	TGTGCCAGCAGCTTAACAGTGGTTTTTCAACAGTTCTTC	CASSLTVVFQQFF
NA	TRBV7-9	TRBJ1-5	few	TGTGCCAGCAGCTTACAGGGCCGGCCCCAGCATTTT	CASSLQGRPQHF
NA	TRBV2	TRBJ2-5	NA	TGTGCCAGCACAAAATCCAGGGCGACCCAAGAGACCCAGTACTTC	CASTKSRATQETQYF
NA	TRBV7-2	TRBJ1-1	NA	TGTGCCAGCAGCTGGTTCCCGGGGGTCACCGGGGCTTTCTTT	CASSWFPGVTGAFF
NA	TRBV5-1	TRBJ2-7	once	TGCGCCAGCAGCTTCTCGGGGACGACGGACTACATCACCTACGAGCAGTACTTC	CASSFSGTTDYITYEQYF
TRBD2	TRBV5-4	TRBJ2-1	NA	TGTGCCAGCAGATTAGAAGCGGGGCTGGCTGAGCAGTTCTTC	CASRLEAGLAEQFF
NA	TRBV9	TRBJ1-4	NA	TGTGCCAGCAGCGTAGGGGAGATCCATAATGAAAAACTGTTTTTT	CASSVGEIHNEKLFF
NA	TRBV7-5	TRBJ1-2	NA	TGTGTCAGAAGAACTGACAGTAACTATGGCTACACCTTC	CVRRTDSNYGYTF
TRBD2	TRBV19	TRBJ2-3	NA	TGTGCCAGTAGGGTGCGGGGGGAAGGAGATACGCAGTATTTT	CASRVRGEGDTQYF
TRBD1	TRBV5-5	TRBJ2-7	few	TGTGCCAGCAGCTCCGTGAGGACAGGGGGCAACGAGCAGTACTTC	CASSSVRTGGNEQYF
NA	TRBV19	TRBJ1-2	NA	TGTGCCAGTAGTTTAAGACAGGCTAACTATGGCTACACCTTC	CASSLRQANYGYTF
NA	TRBV5-1	TRBJ2-7	NA	TGCGCCAGCAAAGTCGACCTCCTTTCCTACGAGCAGTACTTC	CASKVDLLSYEQYF
NA	TRBV2	TRBJ1-5	medium-sized	TGTGCCAGCAGTGAGGGGGTTGATCAGCCCCAGCATTTT	CASSEGVDQPQHF
NA	TRBV19	TRBJ1-6	NA	TGTGCCAGTAGTATGATTCGTGAATGGAATTCACCCCTCCACTTT	CASSMIREWNSPLHF
NA	TRBV5-8	TRBJ1-1	NA	TGTGCCAGCAGCTTGGGACACCAGAACACTGAAGCTTTCTTT	CASSLGHQNTEAFF
TRBD2	TRBV6-5	TRBJ2-3	NA	TGTGCCAGCAGTTACAGGCGGGGGGGCTTCGATACGCAGTATTTT	CASSYRRGGFDTQYF
TRBD1	TRBV30	TRBJ1-2	NA	TGTGCCAGTGACAGGGGCTATGGCTACACCTTC	CASDRGYGYTF
NA	TRBV6-1	TRBJ1-5	NA	TGTGCCAGCAGTGAGTGGTCTAGCAATCAGCCCCAGCATTTT	CASSEWSSNQPQHF
TRBD1	TRBV18	TRBJ1-2	NA	TGTGCCAGCTCACCTGACAGGGCAAACTATGGCTACACCTTC	CASSPDRANYGYTF
NA	TRBV2	TRBJ1-5	NA	TGTGCCAGCAGAGAGAGACAGGTTCTTGGCAATCAGCCCCAGCATTTT	CASRERQVLGNQPQHF
TRBD1	TRBV18	TRBJ2-7	NA	TGTGCCAGCTCCCAGACAGGGAGAGGCGAGCAGTACTTC	CASSQTGRGEQYF
TRBD2	TRBV10-3	TRBJ2-1	NA	TGTGCCACCAGCAGGAGCGGGGGAACCTACAATGAGCAGTTCTTC	CATSRSGGTYNEQFF
TRBD2	TRBV30	TRBJ2-7	NA	TGTGCCTGGAGTGTGGGACTAGCGGGGGCCGAGCAGTACTTC	CAWSVGLAGAEQYF
NA	TRBV18	TRBJ2-7	NA	TGTGCCAGCTCACCCGACGTGGGCGAGCAGTACTTC	CASSPDVGEQYF
NA	TRBV6-5	TRBJ2-7	NA	TGTGCCAGCAGAGAACCGGGACACCCCACCTACGAGCAGTACTTC	CASREPGHPTYEQYF